In this sample, the clone carrying this TCR beta chain turned up a few times. What it binds is not known. The V segment lost 2 bases and the J segment 8 bases; nucleotides outside the gene matches: 11. Germline V lookup: CDR1 SGHTA, CDR2 FQGTGA. This CDR3 is built from 17 residues. Here immunoSEQ multiplex PCR was the method, and the copy in TCRdb shows in-frame clones only, minus some. The sample consists of approximately 150,000 clones, roughly 89% of them appearing once. The sample comes from a study of cytomegalovirus exposure and HLA in healthy donors. Study-level information: Per a later analysis, the 666 first-cohort and about 120 validation repertoires shared one platform.

Study results and caveats: In a later analysis, first-cohort TCR clusters were found to tend to co-occur in the 130 or so validation repertoires. Cytomegalovirus-associated status was assigned to roughly 160 TCR beta chains. Both high specificity and high sensitivity reportedly marked the classifier's diagnosis of cytomegalovirus status.

This TCR derives from a man aged 18-30 years in good health and CMV-seropositive. V usage is TRBV7-3 and J usage is TRBJ2-1, with 11 nucleotides matching TRBD1. The sample was PBMCs. In nucleotides, the CDR3 is TGTGCCAGCAGCTTAGGGACAGGGGGATACAATAGCTATGAGCAGTTCTTC. Its protein is CASSLGTGGYNSYEQFF.